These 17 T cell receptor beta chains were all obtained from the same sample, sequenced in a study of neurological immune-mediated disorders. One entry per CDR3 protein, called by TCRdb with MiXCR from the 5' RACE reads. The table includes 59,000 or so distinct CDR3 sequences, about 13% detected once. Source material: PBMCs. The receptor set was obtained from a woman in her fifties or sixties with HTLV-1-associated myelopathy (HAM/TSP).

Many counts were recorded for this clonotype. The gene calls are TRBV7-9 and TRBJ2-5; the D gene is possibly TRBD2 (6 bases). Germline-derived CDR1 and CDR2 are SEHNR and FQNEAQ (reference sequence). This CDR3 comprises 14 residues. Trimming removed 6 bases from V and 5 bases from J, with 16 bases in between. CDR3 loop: CASSSSLGGETQYF. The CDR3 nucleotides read TGTGCCAGCAGTTCCAGCCTTGGAGGGGAGACCCAGTACTTC.

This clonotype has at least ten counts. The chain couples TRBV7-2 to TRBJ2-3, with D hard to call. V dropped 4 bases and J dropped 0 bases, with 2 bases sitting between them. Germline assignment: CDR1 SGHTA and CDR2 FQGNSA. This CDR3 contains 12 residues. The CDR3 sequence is CASSYSTDTQYF. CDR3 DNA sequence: TGTGCCAGCAGCTACAGCACAGATACGCAGTATTTT.

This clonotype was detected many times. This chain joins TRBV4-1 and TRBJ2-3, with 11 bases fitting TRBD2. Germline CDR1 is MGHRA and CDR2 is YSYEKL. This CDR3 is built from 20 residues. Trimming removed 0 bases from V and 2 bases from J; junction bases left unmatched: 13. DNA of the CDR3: TGCGCCAGCAGCCAAGAATTGAGGGGACTAGCGGACCTAAACACAGATACGCAGTATTTT. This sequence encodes CASSQELRGLADLNTDTQYF.

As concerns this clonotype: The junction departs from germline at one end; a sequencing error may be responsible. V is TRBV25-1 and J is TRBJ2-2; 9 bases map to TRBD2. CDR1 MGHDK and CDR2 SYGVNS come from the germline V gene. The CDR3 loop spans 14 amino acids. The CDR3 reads CTSSVGTSHGELFF. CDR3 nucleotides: TGTACCAGTAGTGTTGGGACTAGCCACGGGGAGCTGTTTTTT.

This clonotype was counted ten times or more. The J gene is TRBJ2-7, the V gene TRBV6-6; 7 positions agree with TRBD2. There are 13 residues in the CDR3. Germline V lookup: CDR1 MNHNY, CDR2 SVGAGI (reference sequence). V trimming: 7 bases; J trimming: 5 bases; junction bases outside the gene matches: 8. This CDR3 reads CASKGGSGHEQYF. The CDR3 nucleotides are TGTGCCAGCAAGGGCGGGAGCGGGCACGAGCAGTACTTC.

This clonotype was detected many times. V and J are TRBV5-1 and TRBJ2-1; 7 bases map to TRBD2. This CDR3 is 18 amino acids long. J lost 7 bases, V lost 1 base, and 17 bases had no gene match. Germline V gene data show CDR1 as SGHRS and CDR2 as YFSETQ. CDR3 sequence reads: CASSLWEGRASPYNEQFF. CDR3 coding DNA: TGCGCCAGCAGCTTGTGGGAGGGGCGAGCCTCCCCTTATAATGAGCAGTTCTTC.

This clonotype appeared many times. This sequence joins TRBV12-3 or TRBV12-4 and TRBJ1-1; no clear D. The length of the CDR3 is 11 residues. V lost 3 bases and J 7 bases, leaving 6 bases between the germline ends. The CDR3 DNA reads TGTGCCAGCAGTTTTAAGGTTGAAGCTTTCTTT. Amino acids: CASSFKVEAFF.

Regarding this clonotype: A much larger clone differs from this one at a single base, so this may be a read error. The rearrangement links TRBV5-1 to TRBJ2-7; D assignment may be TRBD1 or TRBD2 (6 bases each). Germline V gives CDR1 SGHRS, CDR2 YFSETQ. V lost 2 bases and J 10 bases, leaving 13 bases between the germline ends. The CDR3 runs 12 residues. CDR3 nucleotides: TGCGCCAGCAGCTTCTCCGGGGGCGATCAGTACTTC. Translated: CASSFSGGDQYF.

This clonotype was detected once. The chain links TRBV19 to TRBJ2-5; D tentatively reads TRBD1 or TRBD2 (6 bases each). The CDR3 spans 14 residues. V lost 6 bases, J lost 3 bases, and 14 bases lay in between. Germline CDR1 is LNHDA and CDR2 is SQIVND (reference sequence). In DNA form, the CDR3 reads TGTGCCAGTAGGAACCCAGGGGAGGAAGAGACCCAGTACTTC. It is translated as CASRNPGEEETQYF.

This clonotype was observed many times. CDR3 protein: CASSPAGGGAETEAFF. The CDR3 DNA reads as TGTGCCAGCAGTCCGGCTGGGGGGGGGGCGGAAACTGAAGCTTTCTTT. The chain carries TRBV6-5 and TRBJ1-1; maybe TRBD1 (6 bases). This CDR3 comprises 16 residues. Germline V gives CDR1 MNHEY, CDR2 SVGAGI. Trimming cost V 5 bases and J 5 bases, with 21 bases left between them.

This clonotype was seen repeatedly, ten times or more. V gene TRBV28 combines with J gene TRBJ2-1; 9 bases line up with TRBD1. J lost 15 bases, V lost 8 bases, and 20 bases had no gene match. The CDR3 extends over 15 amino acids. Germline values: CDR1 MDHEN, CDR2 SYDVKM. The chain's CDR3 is CASSFRDRDFLSRFF. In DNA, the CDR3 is TGTGCCAGCTCCTTCCGGGACAGGGATTTTCTAAGCAGGTTCTTC.

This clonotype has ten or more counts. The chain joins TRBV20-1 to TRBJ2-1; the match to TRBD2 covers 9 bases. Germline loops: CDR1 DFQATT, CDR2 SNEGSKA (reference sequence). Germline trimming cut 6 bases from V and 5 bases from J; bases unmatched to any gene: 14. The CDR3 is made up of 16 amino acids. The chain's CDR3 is CSARGLAGILDNEQFF. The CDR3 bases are TGCAGTGCCCGAGGGCTAGCGGGAATCCTCGACAATGAGCAGTTCTTC.

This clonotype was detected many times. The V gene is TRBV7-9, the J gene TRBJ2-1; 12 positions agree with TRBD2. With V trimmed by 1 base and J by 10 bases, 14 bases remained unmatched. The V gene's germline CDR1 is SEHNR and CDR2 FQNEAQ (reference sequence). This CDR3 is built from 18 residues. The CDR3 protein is CASSLGTGTSGRRREQFF. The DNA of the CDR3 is TGTGCCAGCAGCTTAGGGACCGGCACTAGCGGGAGGCGCCGGGAGCAGTTCTTC.

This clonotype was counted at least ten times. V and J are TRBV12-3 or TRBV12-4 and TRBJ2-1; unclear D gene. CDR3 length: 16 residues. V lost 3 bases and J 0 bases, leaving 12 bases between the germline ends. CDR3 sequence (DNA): TGTGCCAGCAGTTTGGGTTCACTTAGCTCCTACAATGAGCAGTTCTTC. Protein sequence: CASSLGSLSSYNEQFF.

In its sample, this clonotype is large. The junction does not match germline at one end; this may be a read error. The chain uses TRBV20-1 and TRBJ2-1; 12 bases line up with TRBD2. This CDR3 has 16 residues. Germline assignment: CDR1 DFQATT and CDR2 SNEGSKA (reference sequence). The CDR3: CSARKRLAGEYSEQFF. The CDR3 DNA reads TGCAGTGCTAGAAAACGACTAGCGGGAGAATACAGTGAGCAGTTCTTC.

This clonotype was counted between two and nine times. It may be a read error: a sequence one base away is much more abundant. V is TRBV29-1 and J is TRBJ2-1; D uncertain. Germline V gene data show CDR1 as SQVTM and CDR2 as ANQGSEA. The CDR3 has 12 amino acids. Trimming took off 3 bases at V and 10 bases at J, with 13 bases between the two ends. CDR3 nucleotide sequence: TGCAGCGTTGATGTGGTGGCCTGGGAGCAGTTCTTC. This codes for CSVDVVAWEQFF.

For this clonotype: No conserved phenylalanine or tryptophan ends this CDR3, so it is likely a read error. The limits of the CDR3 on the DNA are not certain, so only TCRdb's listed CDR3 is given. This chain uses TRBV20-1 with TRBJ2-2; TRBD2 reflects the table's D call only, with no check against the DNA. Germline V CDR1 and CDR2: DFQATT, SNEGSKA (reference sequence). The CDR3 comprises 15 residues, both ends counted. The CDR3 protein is CSADASGRGTGELIL.